This TCR beta chain derives from a study of T cell responses to AZD1222 COVID-19 vaccine. Study as a whole: Both about-4-week and about-12-week second-dose recipients were combined.

The V gene's germline CDR1 is KGHSH and CDR2 LQKENI. The CDR3 has 16 amino acids. V lost 3 bases, J lost 3 bases, and 15 bases lay in between. This clone was picked up one time. Antigen specificity is unknown. Study-level points and caveats: Unmutated regions of variants are reportedly targeted by nearly half of spike-specific TCRs. There were vaccine-associated CD4 TCRs across spike, dominant at 160-218 and 743-854. The sample set comprised mostly white British donors with more females, and clonal diversity was possibly underestimated.

Method: immunoSEQ multiplex PCR; TCRdb's copy keeps in-frame clones and lacks some. This table has approximately 180,000 clones, almost 90% appearing once. The V call is TRBV18, the J call TRBJ1-3; D perhaps matches TRBD1 (6 bases). The TCR sequence derives from an adult in good health. The specimen comprised peripheral blood, sampled on day 0 of AZD1222 vaccination. In nucleotides, the CDR3 is TGTGCCAGCTCACCCCAAAAGGGGGGAATTGGAAACACCATATATTTT. It translates to CASSPQKGGIGNTIYF.